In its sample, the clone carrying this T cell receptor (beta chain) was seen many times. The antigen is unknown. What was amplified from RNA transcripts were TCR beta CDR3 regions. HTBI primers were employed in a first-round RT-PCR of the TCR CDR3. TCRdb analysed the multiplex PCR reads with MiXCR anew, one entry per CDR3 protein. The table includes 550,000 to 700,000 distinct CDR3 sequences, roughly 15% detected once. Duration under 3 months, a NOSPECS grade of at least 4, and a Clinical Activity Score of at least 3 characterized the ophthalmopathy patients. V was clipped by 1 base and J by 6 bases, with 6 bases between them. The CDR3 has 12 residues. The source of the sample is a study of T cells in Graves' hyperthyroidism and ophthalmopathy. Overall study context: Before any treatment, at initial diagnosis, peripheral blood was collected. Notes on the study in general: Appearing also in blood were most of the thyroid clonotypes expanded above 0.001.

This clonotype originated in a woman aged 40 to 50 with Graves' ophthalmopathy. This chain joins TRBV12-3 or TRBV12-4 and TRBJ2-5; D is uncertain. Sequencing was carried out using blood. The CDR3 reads CASSLVGKTQYF. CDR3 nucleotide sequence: TGTGCCAGCAGTTTAGTGGGCAAGACCCAGTACTTC.